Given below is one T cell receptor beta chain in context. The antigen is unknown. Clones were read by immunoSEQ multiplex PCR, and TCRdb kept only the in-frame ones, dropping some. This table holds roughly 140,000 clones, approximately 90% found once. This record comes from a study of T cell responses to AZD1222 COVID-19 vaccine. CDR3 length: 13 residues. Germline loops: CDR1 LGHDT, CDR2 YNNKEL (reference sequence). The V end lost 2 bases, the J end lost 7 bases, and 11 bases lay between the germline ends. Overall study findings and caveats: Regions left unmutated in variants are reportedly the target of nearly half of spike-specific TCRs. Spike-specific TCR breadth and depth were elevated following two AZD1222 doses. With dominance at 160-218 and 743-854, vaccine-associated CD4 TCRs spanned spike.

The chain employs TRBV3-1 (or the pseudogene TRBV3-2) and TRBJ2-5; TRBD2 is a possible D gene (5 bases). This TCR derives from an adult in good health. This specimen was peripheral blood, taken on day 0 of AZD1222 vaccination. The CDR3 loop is CASSQTREGTQYF. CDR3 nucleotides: TGTGCCAGCAGCCAAACTAGGGAAGGGACCCAGTACTTC.